This TCR beta chain was obtained from a study of blood T cell repertoires in COVID-19. Looking at the study overall: T cells, B-cell-depleted T cells, or PBMCs supplied cDNA or gDNA.

Libraries were prepared by immunoSEQ multiplex PCR; TCRdb keeps only in-frame clonotypes and omits some of them. Of some 130,000 clones detected, roughly 83% appear once; the ten largest clones hold around 3.9%. This CDR3 is built from 10 residues. Deletions cut 4 bases from V and 5 bases from J, with 5 bases between. The germline gives CDR1 DFQATT, CDR2 SNEGSKA (reference sequence). J is TRBJ2-5 and V is TRBV20-1; D is ambiguous. The receptor comes from a woman older than 75 with acute or convalescent COVID-19. Sequencing was done on a sample of peripheral blood. CDR3 sequence: CSATRETQYF. The CDR3 DNA reads as TGCAGTGCTACCCGGGAGACCCAGTACTTC.